This record concerns one T cell receptor beta chain sequence. Its antigen is still unknown. The data belong to a study of cytomegalovirus exposure and HLA in healthy donors. Overall study context: Most genotyped donors, roughly 80% of about 400, had Caucasian-associated genetic ancestry.

PCR involved 60 Vbeta and 13 Jbeta primers. Some clones are missing from TCRdb's copy, which holds only in-frame ones; the method was immunoSEQ multiplex PCR. Of approximately 110,000 clones listed, roughly 70% are singletons. CDR1 is MRHNA and CDR2 is SNTAGT in the germline V gene. The CDR3 loop spans 14 amino acids. Trimming took 5 bases from V and 5 from J; bases not matched to a gene: 2. Whole-study results and caveats: Analysis was carried out at a later point, and it linked a missense DCLRE1C variant to TCR beta V- and J-gene trimming. Presence/absence analysis assumed near-uniform sequencing depth across donors. Listed as cytomegalovirus-associated were 150 to 200 TCR beta chains.

This clonotype was obtained from a man aged 35-49 years in good health and CMV-seropositive. Input material: PBMCs. The V and J genes are TRBV6-4 and TRBJ2-1, with TRBD2 matching 11 bases. CDR3 sequence (DNA): TGTGCCAGCAGTTGGGGACTAGCGGACAATGAGCAGTTCTTC. Protein sequence: CASSWGLADNEQFF.